This T cell receptor beta chain emerged from a study of read filtering for tumor transcriptome and immune sequencing. Study at large: Patients were about 18 male and some 13 female, mean age approximately 70 years, range about 47 to 80. By R-ISS, stages I, II and III held around 8, 15 and 7 patients. Study-wide results and limits: This fraction held mixed bone marrow immune cells after CD138-negative sorting. Even smaller IR-seq throughput identified most shared clonotypes.

Many counts were recorded for this clonotype. Its antigen is unidentified. The CDR3 length is 14 residues. J lost 4 bases, V lost 6 bases, and 4 bases had no gene match. Germline V gives CDR1 MNHEY, CDR2 SVGAGI. This library used around 0.4 ug RNA and molecular barcoded adaptors spanning alpha/delta and beta/gamma chains. Using its own MiXCR run on the reads, TCRdb lists one record per CDR3 protein. The sample holds some 130,000 distinct CDR3 sequences; over 10% are singletons and the top ten take just under 8.5%. V usage is TRBV6-5 and J usage is TRBJ2-1; 9 bases are a match to TRBD2. Material for sequencing was a population of CD138-negative cells sorted from bone marrow. The clonotype comes from a donor aged 40 or older with multiple myeloma. The CDR3 here is CASSLAGTYNEQFF. CDR3 DNA sequence: TGTGCCAGCAGCCTAGCGGGAACATACAATGAGCAGTTCTTC.